These T cell receptor beta chains were read from a single sample in a study of control samples from healthy donors and cancer patients. The repertoire was sequenced with immunoSEQ multiplex PCR; TCRdb's copy has only in-frame clones and lacks some. The profile shows some 51,000 clones, approximately 85% of them singletons. The sequenced sample was blood. The receptors come from a man in his fifties in good health. Both conserved end residues are part of each CDR3. Fields, in order: V gene, clone size, D gene, J gene, CDR3 protein, CDR3 DNA. A D gene is named only where the DNA matches it firmly. Only some rows state a clone size, as once, few, many or a class for expanded clones.

TRBV27,once,NA,TRBJ1-5,CASSLLFDQPQHF,TGTGCCAGCAGTTTATTATTCGATCAGCCCCAGCATTTT
TRBV12-3/TRBV12-4,NA,NA,TRBJ1-1,CASSLEFTEAFF,TGTGCCAGCAGTTTAGAATTCACTGAAGCTTTCTTT
TRBV15,NA,NA,TRBJ2-1,CATSRDIGSGNEQFF,TGTGCCACCAGCAGAGACATAGGGTCGGGGAATGAGCAGTTCTTC
TRBV5-1,NA,NA,TRBJ1-4,CASSLGASGDEKLFF,TGCGCCAGCAGCTTGGGCGCTTCAGGTGATGAAAAACTGTTTTTT
TRBV3-1/TRBV3-2,NA,NA,TRBJ1-1,CASSQTGHQFTEAFF,TGTGCCAGCAGTCAGACGGGACATCAGTTCACTGAAGCTTTCTTT
TRBV10-2,NA,NA,TRBJ1-6,CASSEGLQSSLHF,TGCGCCAGCAGTGAGGGTCTTCAGTCCTCCCTCCACTTT
TRBV2,NA,NA,TRBJ1-2,CASRDTGGAYGYTF,TGTGCCAGCAGAGACACAGGAGGGGCCTATGGCTACACCTTC
TRBV6-5,NA,NA,TRBJ1-1,CASRAGAFERSEAFF,TGTGCCAGCAGGGCCGGGGCCTTTGAAAGGTCTGAAGCTTTCTTT
TRBV6-5,NA,NA,TRBJ1-3,CASSYSKLPGNTIYF,TGTGCCAGCAGTTACTCGAAACTCCCTGGAAACACCATATATTTT
TRBV5-1,NA,TRBD1,TRBJ1-4,CASSGGQPNEKLFF,TGCGCCAGCAGCGGGGGACAGCCTAATGAAAAACTGTTTTTT
TRBV10-3,NA,NA,TRBJ2-3,CAISESQGINTQYF,TGTGCCATCAGTGAGTCCCAGGGCATTAATACGCAGTATTTT
TRBV7-2,NA,TRBD1,TRBJ1-1,CASSSRTGGVKAFF,TGTGCCAGCAGCTCCAGGACAGGGGGCGTTAAAGCTTTCTTT
TRBV14,NA,TRBD2,TRBJ2-7,CASRLSGRAYEQYF,TGTGCCAGCAGACTTAGCGGGAGGGCTTACGAGCAGTACTTC
TRBV3-1/TRBV3-2,NA,TRBD2,TRBJ2-7,CASSPRTSGATKQYF,TGTGCCAGCAGCCCGCGGACTAGTGGTGCTACGAAGCAGTACTTC
TRBV13,NA,NA,TRBJ1-6,CASSFGTKGSPLHF,TGTGCCAGCAGTTTCGGGACTAAGGGTTCACCCCTCCACTTT
TRBV14,NA,TRBD2,TRBJ2-1,CASSQDRIAGHRFDEQFF,TGTGCCAGCAGCCAAGATCGAATAGCGGGACACCGGTTCGATGAGCAGTTCTTC
TRBV28,NA,NA,TRBJ1-4,CANRWGNEKLFF,TGTGCCAACAGGTGGGGAAATGAAAAACTGTTTTTT
TRBV10-3,NA,TRBD1,TRBJ1-2,CAISEGDSLDSGGYTF,TGTGCCATCAGTGAGGGGGACAGCTTAGATTCAGGAGGCTACACCTTC
TRBV19,NA,NA,TRBJ2-7,CASTPRWSATSYEQYF,TGTGCCAGTACCCCACGATGGAGCGCAACCTCCTACGAGCAGTACTTC
TRBV6-2/TRBV6-3,NA,TRBD1,TRBJ1-5,CASSPQGGNQPQHF,TGTGCCAGCAGCCCTCAGGGGGGCAATCAGCCCCAGCATTTT
TRBV19,NA,TRBD1,TRBJ1-1,CASSPQGILNTEAFF,TGTGCCAGTAGCCCACAGGGGATCCTCAACACTGAAGCTTTCTTT
TRBV3-1/TRBV3-2,NA,NA,TRBJ2-6,CASSPNAGANVLTF,TGTGCCAGCAGCCCTAATGCGGGGGCCAACGTCCTGACTTTC
TRBV15,NA,NA,TRBJ1-2,CATSRDSLYGYTF,TGTGCCACCAGCAGGGACTCATTGTATGGCTACACCTTC
TRBV11-3,once,TRBD1,TRBJ1-4,CASRRTGVNEKLFF,TGTGCCAGCAGAAGGACAGGGGTGAATGAAAAACTGTTTTTT
TRBV9,NA,NA,TRBJ2-2,CASSVGGGELFF,TGTGCCAGCAGCGTAGGGGGCGGGGAGCTGTTTTTT
TRBV5-5,NA,TRBD1,TRBJ2-1,CASSPWDRFNEQFF,TGTGCCAGCAGCCCCTGGGACAGGTTCAATGAGCAGTTCTTC
TRBV29-1,NA,NA,TRBJ2-1,CSVGRGPDNEQFF,TGCAGCGTTGGGAGAGGTCCCGACAATGAGCAGTTCTTC